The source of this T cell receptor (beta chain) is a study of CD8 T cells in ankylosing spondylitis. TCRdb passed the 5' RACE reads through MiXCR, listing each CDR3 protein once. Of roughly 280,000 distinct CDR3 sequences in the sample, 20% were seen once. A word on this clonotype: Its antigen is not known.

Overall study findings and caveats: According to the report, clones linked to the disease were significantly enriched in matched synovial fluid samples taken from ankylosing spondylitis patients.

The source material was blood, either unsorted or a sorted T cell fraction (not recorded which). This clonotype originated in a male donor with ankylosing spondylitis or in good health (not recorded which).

The CDR3 DNA sequence: TGCAGCGTTGAAGGGTCAGTGACTGAAGCTTTCTTT. Its translation: CSVEGSVTEAFF. V gene TRBV29-1 combines with J gene TRBJ1-1; no reliable D call. CDR1 is SQVTM, CDR2 ANQGSEA, per germline. Between the trimmed V and J ends, which lost 1 base and 5 bases, there was a span of 8 bases. The CDR3 contains 12 residues.